Below are 17 T cell receptor beta chains sequenced from a single sample in a study of human T cells and chemical hapten exposure. TCRdb independently ran MiXCR on the RACE reads; one entry per CDR3 protein. The top ten clones hold 1.3% to 1.5% of a sample with under 150,000 distinct CDR3 sequences, roughly an eighth of them seen once. The time point denotes: patch test 1, 2 weeks after DPC sensitization. Treatment in this sample: therapeutic diphenylcyclopropenone sensitization with weekly scalp DPC. The material was whole blood, obtained in connection with sensitization to the hapten diphenylcyclopropenone (DPC). Receptor source: a woman aged 45-65 years with alopecia areata. Some clones in this sample may be carry-over from other donors' samples.

This clonotype was counted a few times. V usage is TRBV2 and J usage is TRBJ1-1; 8 nucleotides line up with TRBD1. Per the germline V gene, CDR1 is SNHLY and CDR2 is FYNNEI. The CDR3 is 13 amino acids. Unmatched junction bases numbered 6, after V lost 7 bases and J lost 5 bases. The CDR3 region is CASKQGAWTEAFF. The CDR3 bases are TGTGCCAGCAAGCAGGGGGCTTGGACTGAAGCTTTCTTT.

The table lists this clonotype with many counts. This rearrangement joins TRBV5-1 to TRBJ2-3; D could derive from TRBD1 or TRBD2 (5 bases each). Per germline, CDR1 SGHRS and CDR2 YFSETQ. Between the trimmed V and J ends, which lost 0 bases and 2 bases, there was a span of 16 bases. This CDR3 region has 17 residues. In DNA, the CDR3 is TGCGCCAGCAGCTTGGCAGAGGGGTCCTTCTACACAGATACGCAGTATTTT. Translation gives CASSLAEGSFYTDTQYF.

This clonotype was observed many times. The chain combines TRBV6-6 with TRBJ1-1; maybe TRBD1 (5 bases). The CDR3 consists of 14 residues. The germline V gene has CDR1 MNHNY and CDR2 SVGAGI (reference sequence). The V end was cut by 6 bases, the J end by 2 bases, with 13 bases between. The CDR3 coding sequence is TGTGCCAGCAGCCATCCCAGGGCCAACACTGAAGCTTTCTTT. It translates to CASSHPRANTEAFF.

This clonotype has more than one count but fewer than ten. The chain employs TRBV6-5 and TRBJ2-3, with 8 bases identical to TRBD1. The CDR3 contains 17 residues. V lost 6 bases and J lost 1; bases outside the gene matches: 12. CDR1 and CDR2 from the germline V gene are MNHEY and SVGAGI. The DNA of the CDR3 is TGTGCCAGCAGCACACCCCCACAGGGGGTACGCACAGATACGCAGTATTTT. It codes for CASSTPPQGVRTDTQYF.

This clonotype has only a few counts. The genes are TRBV4-1 and TRBJ1-6, with a tentative D call TRBD1 (6 bases). V dropped 1 base and J dropped 7 bases, with 14 bases sitting between them. There are 16 residues in the CDR3. Germline values: CDR1 MGHRA, CDR2 YSYEKL. CDR3 amino acids: CASSQARGRRNSPLHF. CDR3 DNA: TGCGCCAGCAGCCAAGCCCGGGGGCGACGGAATTCACCCCTCCACTTT.

This clonotype occurred a few times. The CDR3: CASSPFPRTLSTDTQYF. The CDR3, as DNA: TGTGCCAGCTCACCCTTTCCCCGGACATTAAGCACAGATACGCAGTATTTT. The rearrangement uses TRBV18 and TRBJ2-3; possibly TRBD1 for D (5 bases). CDR1 is KGHSH, CDR2 LQKENI, per germline. Trimming left V 3 bases short and J 0 bases short, with 16 bases between. The CDR3 extends over 17 amino acids.

The V gene is TRBV3-1, the J gene TRBJ1-2; the D gene is possibly TRBD1 (5 bases). This CDR3 spans 14 amino acids. Germline loops: CDR1 LGHDT, CDR2 YNNKEL (reference sequence). V was pared by 4 bases and J by 8 bases, with 17 bases between. The CDR3 DNA follows: TGTGCCAGCAGCCTCGCCGGGGGTCCGGGCGGCTACACCTTC. Translating gives CASSLAGGPGGYTF.

The sample holds many counts of this clonotype. The chain has TRBV7-2 and TRBJ2-2; D remains ambiguous. The CDR3 loop spans 16 amino acids. Germline V lookup: CDR1 SGHTA, CDR2 FQGNSA. Trimming stripped 1 base from V and 0 bases from J, with 9 bases between. This chain's CDR3 is CASSLGLLANTGELFF. Written as DNA, the CDR3 is TGTGCCAGCAGCTTAGGTCTTCTCGCGAACACCGGGGAGCTGTTTTTT.

The chain recombines TRBV7-2 with TRBJ2-7; D unresolved. Germline CDR1 SGHTA, CDR2 FQGNSA. V gave up 0 bases and J gave up 9 bases, with 15 bases separating them. CDR3 length: 14 residues. Here the CDR3 reads CASSLAVPAAGQYF. DNA of the CDR3: TGTGCCAGCAGCTTAGCCGTGCCCGCCGCAGGGCAGTACTTC.

At least ten counts were recorded for this clonotype. The chain carries TRBV20-1 and TRBJ2-5; TRBD2 matches 12 bases. Germline CDR1 reads DFQATT; CDR2 reads SNEGSKA (reference sequence). Losses at the gene ends were 4 bases for V and 2 bases for J; bases not matched to a gene: 8. The CDR3 has 16 residues. The DNA of the CDR3 is TGCAGTGCTAAAGATTCGACTAGCGGGAGTCAAGAGACCCAGTACTTC. Its translation: CSAKDSTSGSQETQYF.

Many counts were recorded for this clonotype. V gene TRBV2 combines with J gene TRBJ2-2; D perhaps matches TRBD2 (6 bases). V was clipped by 9 bases and J by 0 bases, with 14 bases between them. The CDR3 runs to 15 residues. Germline CDR1 reads SNHLY; CDR2 reads FYNNEI. The CDR3 spells CASLMGRTNTGELFF. CDR3 nucleotide sequence: TGTGCCAGTTTGATGGGGAGGACGAACACCGGGGAGCTGTTTTTT.

The chain combines TRBV10-3 with TRBJ1-1; TRBD1 matches at 9 bases. The trim removed 11 bases at V and 3 bases at J, leaving 4 bases unmatched. CDR1 ENHRY and CDR2 SYGVKD come from the germline V gene. The CDR3 runs 12 residues. The DNA for the CDR3 is TGTGCCGCTCGGACAGGGGACACTGAAGCTTTCTTT. As protein: CAARTGDTEAFF.

This clonotype was observed a single time. This chain connects TRBV28 to TRBJ2-7; D is undetermined. CDR3 length equals 16 residues. The V end lost 4 bases, the J end lost 1 base, and 17 bases lay between the germline ends. Germline lookup yields CDR1 MDHEN and CDR2 SYDVKM. CDR3 residues: CASSWVRASVSYEQYF. Here the CDR3 DNA reads TGTGCCAGCAGTTGGGTTCGGGCCAGTGTGTCCTACGAGCAGTACTTC. Full variable domain (rest looked up from reference TRBV28 and TRBJ2-7): DVKVTQSSRYLVKRTGEKVFLECVQDMDHENMFWYRQDPGLGLRLIYFSYDVKMKEKGDIPEGYSVSREKKERFSLILESASTNQTSMYLCASSWVRASVSYEQYFGPGTRLTVT.

This clonotype was counted only a few times. The chain combines TRBV12-3 or TRBV12-4 with TRBJ2-3; weak D call: TRBD1 (5 bases). CDR3 size: 15 residues. With 4 bases removed from V and 0 bases from J, the gap between germline ends came to 11 bases. CDR3 DNA sequence: TGTGCCAGCAGTTCAAACAGGTATAGCACAGATACGCAGTATTTT. Encoded protein: CASSSNRYSTDTQYF.

This clonotype was observed a handful of times. The rearrangement links TRBV5-1 to TRBJ2-2; D is unresolved. Germline V gene data show CDR1 as SGHRS and CDR2 as YFSETQ. The CDR3 runs to 16 residues. Deletions cut 0 bases from V and 6 bases from J, with 15 bases between. The DNA for the CDR3 is TGCGCCAGCAGCTTGGTTAATCTGGCCGCAGCCGGGGAGCTGTTTTTT. Its translation: CASSLVNLAAAGELFF.

This clonotype was observed a handful of times. The chain is built from TRBV5-1 and TRBJ1-4, with a tentative D call TRBD1 (6 bases). The V gene lost 0 bases and the J gene lost 1 base, with 7 bases spanning the gap. The length of the CDR3 is 15 residues. Germline values: CDR1 SGHRS, CDR2 YFSETQ. DNA for the CDR3: TGCGCCAGCAGCTTGGGCAGGGGAACTAATGAAAAACTGTTTTTT. Encoded protein: CASSLGRGTNEKLFF. The full variable domain, in which reference TRBV5-1 and TRBJ1-4 provide the parts outside the CDR3, is KAGVTQTPRYLIKTRGQQVTLSCSPISGHRSVSWYQQTPGQGLQFLFEYFSETQRNKGNFPGRFSGRQFSNSRSEMNVSTLELGDSALYLCASSLGRGTNEKLFFGSGTQLSVL.

This clonotype was seen only a few times. The chain employs TRBV12-3 or TRBV12-4 and TRBJ1-2, with TRBD1 matching over 7 bases. Trimming removed 3 bases from V and 0 bases from J; junction bases left unmatched: 7. There are 16 residues in the CDR3. CDR3 DNA: TGTGCCAGCAGTTTCGTCAGGGGGGATCCTAACTATGGCTACACCTTC. It is translated as CASSFVRGDPNYGYTF.